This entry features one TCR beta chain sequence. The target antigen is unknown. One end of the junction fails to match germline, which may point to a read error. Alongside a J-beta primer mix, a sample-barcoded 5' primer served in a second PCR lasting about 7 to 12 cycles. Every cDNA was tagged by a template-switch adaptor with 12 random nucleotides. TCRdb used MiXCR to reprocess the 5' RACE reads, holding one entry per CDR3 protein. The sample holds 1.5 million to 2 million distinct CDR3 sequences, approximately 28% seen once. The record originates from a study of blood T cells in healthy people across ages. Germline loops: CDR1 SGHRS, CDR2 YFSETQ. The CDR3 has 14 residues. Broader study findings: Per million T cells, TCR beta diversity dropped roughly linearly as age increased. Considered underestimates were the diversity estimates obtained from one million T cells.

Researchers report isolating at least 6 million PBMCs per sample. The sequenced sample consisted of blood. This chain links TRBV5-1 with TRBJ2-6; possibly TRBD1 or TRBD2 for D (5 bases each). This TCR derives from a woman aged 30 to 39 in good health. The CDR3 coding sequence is TGCGCCAGCACCCGGGATGCTGGGGCCAACGTCCGGACTTTC. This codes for CASTRDAGANVRTF.